These 32 T cell receptor beta chains originate from one sample sequenced in a study of blood T cell repertoires in COVID-19. Some clones are missing from TCRdb's copy, which holds only in-frame ones; the method was immunoSEQ multiplex PCR. The table shows just over 300,000 clones, with approximately 85% occurring only once. The sequencing input was PBMCs or T cells enriched from blood (not recorded which). These receptors all stem from a man aged 25 to 45 who had recovered from COVID-19.

A remark on this clone: This specimen includes other DNA sequences encoding the same CDR3. V gene TRBV9 combines with J gene TRBJ1-1, with D uncertain. The ends were cut back, 4 bases at V and 3 bases at J, with 7 bases in the middle. CDR1 SGDLS and CDR2 YYNGEE come from the germline V gene. This CDR3 contains 12 residues. Written as DNA, the CDR3 is TGTGCCAGCAGCCCCCGGGACACTGAAGCTTTCTTT. It yields the protein CASSPRDTEAFF.

This clone is a singleton in its sample. J is TRBJ2-5 and V is TRBV5-1; 10 bases are shared with TRBD2. Germline trimming cut 2 bases from V and 4 bases from J; bases unmatched to any gene: 14. The germline gives CDR1 SGHRS, CDR2 YFSETQ. The CDR3 consists of 18 residues. Here the CDR3 DNA reads TGCGCCAGCAGCTTCCATTCGAGCGGGGGGGCCATCGGAGAGACCCAGTACTTC. Translating it yields CASSFHSSGGAIGETQYF.

The chain joins TRBV30 to TRBJ2-7; D ambiguous. CDR1 is GTSNPN, CDR2 SVGIG, per germline (reference sequence). Between the trimmed V and J ends, which lost 5 bases and 6 bases, there was a span of 11 bases. The CDR3 consists of 11 residues. The CDR3 DNA is TGTGCCTGGGTAGCTGGATTCGAGCAGTACTTC. Encoded protein: CAWVAGFEQYF.

This rearrangement joins TRBV18 to TRBJ2-7; tentative D call: TRBD2 (6 bases). V lost 3 bases and J lost 6, with 15 bases in between. Germline CDR1 reads KGHSH; CDR2 reads LQKENI. There are 14 residues in the CDR3. CDR3 sequence reads: CASSPQVDGSEQYF. As DNA, the CDR3 is TGTGCCAGCTCACCGCAGGTGGACGGGAGCGAGCAGTACTTC.

The chain links TRBV10-3 to TRBJ2-4; the match to TRBD1 covers 9 bases. V lost 2 bases and J lost 11; bases outside the gene matches: 4. The V gene's germline CDR1 is ENHRY and CDR2 SYGVKD. The CDR3 totals 13 residues. CDR3 sequence reads: CAISEGGQGLQYF. As DNA, the CDR3 is TGTGCCATCAGTGAGGGGGGACAGGGTCTTCAGTACTTC.

The rearrangement joins TRBV19 to TRBJ2-7; TRBD1 aligns across 9 bases. V shed 4 bases, J shed 1 base, and the junction held 8 bases outside the gene matches. CDR3 length: 16 residues. Germline V gene sequence: CDR1 LNHDA, CDR2 SQIVND (reference sequence). The CDR3 nucleotides are TGTGCCAGTAGTAACGGAAGGGGACAGGGTTCCTACGAGCAGTACTTC. This translates into CASSNGRGQGSYEQYF. Full variable domain (rest looked up from reference TRBV19 and TRBJ2-7): DGGITQSPKYLFRKEGQNVTLSCEQNLNHDAMYWYRQDPGQGLRLIYYSQIVNDFQKGDIAEGYSVSREKKESFPLTVTSAQKNPTAFYLCASSNGRGQGSYEQYFGPGTRLTVT.

The chain is built from TRBV19 and TRBJ1-1; a possible D gene is TRBD1 (5 bases). V lost 9 bases and J lost 1, with 15 bases in between. Looked up from germline, CDR1 is LNHDA and CDR2 is SQIVND (reference sequence). This CDR3 contains 14 residues. DNA of the CDR3: TGTGCCAGCTTAGGGGTTCACCGGAACACTGAAGCTTTCTTT. It specifies CASLGVHRNTEAFF.

The table lists this clone with a few counts. The chain is built from TRBV10-1 and TRBJ1-6; D is unclear. Between the trimmed V and J ends, which lost 2 bases and 5 bases, there was a span of 4 bases. Germline-derived CDR1 and CDR2 are WNHNN and SYGVQD (reference sequence). CDR3 size: 13 residues. The CDR3 protein is CASSEGHNSPLHF. The CDR3 DNA follows: TGCGCCAGCAGTGAGGGGCATAATTCACCCCTCCACTTT.

This chain links TRBV30 with TRBJ1-1; D is perhaps TRBD1 (6 bases). V lost 3 bases and J lost 11, with 19 bases in between. The CDR3 loop spans 13 amino acids. Germline V gene lookup returns CDR1 GTSNPN and CDR2 SVGIG (reference sequence). DNA for the CDR3: TGTGCCTGGAGAGGACAGCTTTCTTTGTCTGCTTTCTTT. As protein: CAWRGQLSLSAFF.

Here the CDR3 reads CAWRIPGTSVTGELFF. The CDR3 DNA sequence: TGTGCCTGGAGGATCCCCGGGACATCGGTGACCGGGGAGCTGTTTTTT. V and J are TRBV30 and TRBJ2-2; D is possibly TRBD1 (6 bases). CDR3 length equals 16 residues. Germline V gene sequence: CDR1 GTSNPN, CDR2 SVGIG (reference sequence). V gave up 3 bases and J gave up 5 bases, with 19 bases separating them.

This chain links TRBV7-8 with TRBJ1-1; a possible D gene is TRBD1 (6 bases). This CDR3 spans 16 amino acids. V shed 3 bases and J shed 0 bases, with 14 bases lying between them. CDR1 is SGHVS and CDR2 is FQNEAQ in the germline V gene. CDR3 region: CASSFNRVAMNTEAFF. The CDR3 coding sequence is TGTGCCAGCAGCTTCAACAGGGTTGCAATGAACACTGAAGCTTTCTTT.

The table lists this clone with a count of one. The V gene is TRBV5-1, the J gene TRBJ2-5; 7 bases match TRBD1. Germline V gene sequence: CDR1 SGHRS, CDR2 YFSETQ. Unmatched junction bases numbered 3, after V lost 1 base and J lost 0 bases. This CDR3 is 15 amino acids long. This chain's CDR3 is CASSLLGQYQETQYF. The CDR3, as DNA: TGCGCCAGCAGCTTGCTGGGACAGTACCAAGAGACCCAGTACTTC.

This clone was picked up one time. The gene calls are TRBV4-1 and TRBJ2-7, with 10 bases matching TRBD2. In germline, CDR1 is MGHRA, CDR2 YSYEKL. J was trimmed by 2 bases and V by 2 bases; bases with no gene match: 6. This CDR3 has 16 amino acids. CDR3 nucleotides: TGCGCCAGCAGCCAAAATCCTAGCGGGGGAACCTACGAGCAGTACTTC. The encoded protein is CASSQNPSGGTYEQYF.

The chain uses TRBV6-2 or TRBV6-3 and TRBJ2-5, with 7 bases lining up with TRBD1. This CDR3 comprises 16 residues. CDR1 is MNHEY, CDR2 SVGEGT, per germline. V was pared by 4 bases and J by 0 bases, with 8 bases of the junction left unmatched. CDR3 nucleotide sequence: TGTGCCAGCAGTTCCAACAGGGGCCGGTACCAAGAGACCCAGTACTTC. Its protein product is CASSSNRGRYQETQYF.

The chain couples TRBV4-1 to TRBJ2-3, with a weak D call TRBD2 (6 bases). The CDR3 consists of 15 residues. Per the germline V gene, CDR1 is MGHRA and CDR2 is YSYEKL. V was cut by 4 bases and J by 6 bases, with 17 bases left in between. The DNA of the CDR3 is TGCGCCAGCAGCCTGTATTCTCGGGGGACGGATACGCAGTATTTT. It yields the protein CASSLYSRGTDTQYF.

This chain uses TRBV11-2 with TRBJ1-2, with no clear D. The CDR3 runs to 15 residues. Germline V gives CDR1 SGHAT, CDR2 FQNNGV. V gave up 4 bases and J gave up 2 bases, with 14 bases separating them. The CDR3 loop reads CASSSRGRPNYGYTF. CDR3 nucleotides: TGTGCCAGCAGCTCAAGAGGCCGACCCAACTATGGCTACACCTTC.

The rearrangement links TRBV5-8 to TRBJ1-5; D not certain. V was cut by 0 bases and J by 11 bases, with 9 bases left in between. This CDR3 has 12 amino acids. Per the germline V gene, CDR1 is SGHTS and CDR2 is YDEGEE. The CDR3 loop reads CASSLDRTSQHF. In DNA form, the CDR3 reads TGTGCCAGCAGCTTGGACAGAACATCCCAGCATTTT.

This chain uses TRBV14 with TRBJ2-2; D is unresolved. This CDR3 contains 15 residues. Germline V gives CDR1 SGHDN, CDR2 FVKESK. V gave up 4 bases and J gave up 1 base, with 10 bases separating them. The CDR3: CASSLLRGNTGELFF. For the CDR3, the DNA is TGTGCCAGCAGCCTACTACGAGGGAACACCGGGGAGCTGTTTTTT.

V and J are TRBV7-8 and TRBJ1-1; tentatively, D is TRBD1 (6 bases). Germline CDR1 and CDR2: SGHVS and FQNEAQ. This CDR3 is 15 amino acids long. Trimming pared 5 bases from V and 5 bases from J, leaving 18 bases between. The CDR3 DNA reads as TGTGCCAGCAGCCTACCACAGGGAAGCGAAACTGAAGCTTTCTTT. This encodes CASSLPQGSETEAFF.

This chain connects TRBV5-5 to TRBJ1-3; D is possibly TRBD1 (6 bases). The CDR3 is 15 amino acids. V lost 4 bases to trimming and J lost 3 bases, with 14 bases between them. CDR1 SGHKS and CDR2 YYEKEE come from the germline V gene (reference sequence). CDR3 residues: CASSPRGRGGNTIYF. The CDR3 nucleotides read TGTGCCAGCAGCCCAAGGGGGAGAGGTGGAAACACCATATATTTT.

The chain uses TRBV24-1 and TRBJ1-1; 9 nucleotides line up with TRBD1. Per germline, CDR1 KGHDR and CDR2 SFDVKD. The CDR3 consists of 13 residues. V shed 4 bases and J 9 bases; nucleotides not matched to a gene: 5. CDR3 sequence: CATSEPGTGKAFF. For the CDR3, the DNA is TGTGCCACCAGTGAACCCGGGACAGGGAAAGCTTTCTTT.

J is TRBJ1-5 and V is TRBV30, with D possibly TRBD1 on 5 matching bases. The CDR3 is 14 residues long. Germline CDR1 reads GTSNPN; CDR2 reads SVGIG (reference sequence). Trimming removed 1 base at V and 6 bases at J, with 13 bases between. The CDR3 protein is CAWSAGHVGQPQHF. Written as DNA, the CDR3 is TGTGCCTGGAGTGCAGGACATGTAGGTCAGCCCCAGCATTTT.

The J gene is TRBJ2-1, the V gene TRBV6-6; 7 nucleotides line up with TRBD1. V lost 7 bases to trimming and J lost 3 bases; unmatched junction nucleotides: 6. Germline CDR1 MNHNY, CDR2 SVGAGI (reference sequence). CDR3 length: 14 residues. DNA for the CDR3: TGTGCCAGCACCACGGACAGGAGCTACAATGAGCAGTTCTTC. Its protein is CASTTDRSYNEQFF.

This clone has a single count. The rearrangement uses TRBV24-1 and TRBJ1-3; TRBD1 might be the D (5 bases). V gave up 2 bases and J gave up 0 bases, with 10 bases separating them. The CDR3 sequence is 16 residues long. Per the germline V gene, CDR1 is KGHDR and CDR2 is SFDVKD. CDR3 residues: CATSDSAGDSGNTIYF. The CDR3 nucleotides read TGTGCCACCAGTGATTCCGCGGGGGACTCTGGAAACACCATATATTTT.

This rearrangement joins TRBV12-3 or TRBV12-4 to TRBJ2-7; maybe TRBD2 (6 bases). The CDR3 runs 13 residues. Trimming removed 8 bases at V and 4 bases at J, with 15 bases between. CDR3 sequence (DNA): TGTGCCAGCGGCTGGGGGGTTTCTTACGAGCAGTACTTC. Amino acids: CASGWGVSYEQYF.

The rearrangement uses TRBV14 and TRBJ1-2; 8 bases map to TRBD1. After removal of 0 bases from V and 6 bases from J, the junction contained 6 bases not matched to a gene. Germline values: CDR1 SGHDN, CDR2 FVKESK. This CDR3 is 15 amino acids long. Here the CDR3 DNA reads TGTGCCAGCAGCCAAGATGGTCGCAGGGGGCATGGCTACACCTTC. Its protein is CASSQDGRRGHGYTF.

The V gene is TRBV3-1 (or the pseudogene TRBV3-2), the J gene TRBJ1-1, with 10 bases fitting TRBD1. V was clipped by 8 bases and J by 5 bases; unmatched bases: 8. This CDR3 region has 14 residues. CDR1 LGHDT and CDR2 YNNKEL come from the germline V gene (reference sequence). The CDR3 spells CASSRTGGNTEAFF. DNA for the CDR3: TGTGCCAGCTCCCGGACAGGGGGGAATACTGAAGCTTTCTTT.

This chain links TRBV27 with TRBJ1-4; D is ambiguous. The V and J ends lost 3 bases and 1 base respectively, with 6 bases between them. This CDR3 has 14 amino acids. Germline assignment: CDR1 MNHEY and CDR2 SMNVEV (reference sequence). The CDR3 nucleotides read TGTGCCAGCAGTTTTGCGGTAACTAATGAAAAACTGTTTTTT. Translation: CASSFAVTNEKLFF.

The V call is TRBV29-1, the J call TRBJ1-1, with D possibly matching TRBD1 (6 bases). This CDR3 contains 14 residues. Germline V gene lookup returns CDR1 SQVTM and CDR2 ANQGSEA. The ends were cut back, 6 bases at V and 0 bases at J, with 14 bases in the middle. The CDR3 here is CSVVPRQVNTEAFF. The CDR3 DNA is TGCAGCGTCGTCCCCCGACAGGTGAACACTGAAGCTTTCTTT.

The chain carries TRBV27 and TRBJ1-4; possibly TRBD1 for D (5 bases). V lost 6 bases, J lost 8 bases, and 22 bases lay in between. This CDR3 region has 16 residues. Germline V gene data show CDR1 as MNHEY and CDR2 as SMNVEV (reference sequence). Here the CDR3 reads CASRPAGKWGGEKLFF. The CDR3 bases are TGTGCCAGCAGGCCCGCCGGGAAGTGGGGGGGAGAAAAACTGTTTTTT.

This chain uses TRBV11-2 with TRBJ2-7; maybe TRBD2 (5 bases). Trimming pared 4 bases from V and 5 bases from J, leaving 30 bases between. CDR1 is SGHAT and CDR2 is FQNNGV in the germline V gene. The CDR3 runs to 19 residues. The chain's CDR3 is CASSSRTHSLINRNDEQYF. The CDR3 coding sequence is TGTGCCAGCAGCTCCAGGACTCATTCCTTAATTAATCGGAATGACGAGCAGTACTTC.

In its sample, this clone was seen a few times. This chain links TRBV30 with TRBJ1-5; 11 nucleotides agree with TRBD1. The V gene's germline CDR1 is GTSNPN and CDR2 SVGIG (reference sequence). The CDR3 consists of 16 residues. V gave up 3 bases and J gave up 5 bases; unmatched junction bases: 9. The CDR3 region has the DNA TGTGCCTGGAGCCGAAGGGACAGGGGGTCGGATCAGCCCCAGCATTTT. It codes for CAWSRRDRGSDQPQHF.